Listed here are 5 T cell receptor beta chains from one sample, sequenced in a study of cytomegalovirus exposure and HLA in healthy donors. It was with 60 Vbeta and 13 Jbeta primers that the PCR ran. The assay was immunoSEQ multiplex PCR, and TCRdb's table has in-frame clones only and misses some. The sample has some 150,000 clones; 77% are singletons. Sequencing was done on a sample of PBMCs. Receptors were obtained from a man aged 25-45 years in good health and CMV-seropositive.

The CDR3 nucleotides read TGTGCCAGCAGTCTCCCTAGCGGGGGCGGGGAGACCCAGTACTTC. Translated, it gives CASSLPSGGGETQYF. The J gene is TRBJ2-5, the V gene TRBV2; 10 bases align to TRBD2. The V gene's germline CDR1 is SNHLY and CDR2 FYNNEI. V was clipped by 5 bases and J by 5 bases; unmatched bases: 8. The CDR3 spans 15 residues.

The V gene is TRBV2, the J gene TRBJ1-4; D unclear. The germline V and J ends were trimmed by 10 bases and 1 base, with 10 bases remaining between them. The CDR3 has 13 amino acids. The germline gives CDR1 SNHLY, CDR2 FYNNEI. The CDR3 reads CATLRRTNEKLFF. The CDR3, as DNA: TGTGCCACCCTTAGGAGAACTAATGAAAAACTGTTTTTT.

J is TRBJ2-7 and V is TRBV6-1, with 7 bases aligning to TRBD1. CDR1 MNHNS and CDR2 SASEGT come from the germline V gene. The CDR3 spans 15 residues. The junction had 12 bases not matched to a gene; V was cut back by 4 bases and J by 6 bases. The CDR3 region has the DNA TGTGCCAGCAGTGCCCCGGGACAGAAAGGGATCGAGCAGTACTTC. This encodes CASSAPGQKGIEQYF.

CDR3 nucleotide sequence: TGTGCCAGCAGCACCGGGACAGGGGGGTACAATGAGCAGTTCTTC. Protein product: CASSTGTGGYNEQFF. The rearrangement joins TRBV11-3 to TRBJ2-1; 11 positions agree with TRBD1. Germline V lookup: CDR1 SGHNT, CDR2 YENEEA. V lost 5 bases, J lost 4 bases, and 4 bases stayed unmatched. This CDR3 contains 15 residues.

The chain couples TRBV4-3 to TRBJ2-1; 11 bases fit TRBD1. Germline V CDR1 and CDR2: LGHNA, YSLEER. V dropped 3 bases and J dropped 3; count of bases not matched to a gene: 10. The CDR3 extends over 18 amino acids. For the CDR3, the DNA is TGCGCCAGCAGCCAGGGTACCGGGACAGGGGGATTCTACAATGAGCAGTTCTTC. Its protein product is CASSQGTGTGGFYNEQFF.